The 8 T cell receptor beta chains listed next were all sequenced from one sample in a study of T cells after yellow fever vaccination. TCRdb re-called the 5' RACE reads with MiXCR, one entry per CDR3 protein. The table has 510,000 or so distinct CDR3 sequences, roughly 19% seen once. The material was PBMCs, obtained 15 days after the yellow fever booster vaccination. The source is a man between 25 and 39 years old who received the YFV17D yellow fever vaccine.

This clonotype was counted a few times. V usage is TRBV7-9 and J usage is TRBJ2-3; either TRBD1 or TRBD2 may supply D (5 bases each). Trimming took off 5 bases at V and 0 bases at J, with 15 bases between the two ends. The CDR3 sequence is 16 residues long. Germline V gives CDR1 SEHNR, CDR2 FQNEAQ (reference sequence). CDR3 DNA sequence: TGTGCCAGCAGCCAAGACGGGACCAAAAGCACAGATACGCAGTATTTT. Translated: CASSQDGTKSTDTQYF.

The table lists this clonotype with many counts. The rearrangement joins TRBV6-2 or TRBV6-3 to TRBJ2-1; 9 bases map to TRBD2. The CDR3 totals 13 residues. From germline, CDR1 is MNHEY and CDR2 SVGEGT. V gave up 2 bases and J gave up 9 bases; unmatched junction bases: 2. Here the CDR3 reads CASSYQLAGEQFF. The CDR3 coding sequence is TGTGCCAGCAGTTACCAACTAGCGGGTGAGCAGTTCTTC.

This clonotype was counted only a few times. The chain is built from TRBV18 and TRBJ2-3; D may be TRBD1 (5 bases). This CDR3 is 13 amino acids long. Trimming took 3 bases from V and 6 from J, leaving 10 bases between them. Germline CDR1 KGHSH, CDR2 LQKENI. The CDR3 loop reads CASSPRVSDTQYF. As DNA, the CDR3 is TGTGCCAGCTCACCCAGGGTTTCGGATACGCAGTATTTT.

This clonotype was seen a handful of times. The gene calls are TRBV4-1 and TRBJ1-5, with 10 bases lining up with TRBD1. The germline gives CDR1 MGHRA, CDR2 YSYEKL. V lost 3 bases, J lost 3 bases, and 2 bases stayed unmatched. This CDR3 contains 15 residues. The CDR3 is CASSQGTGDNQPQHF. In DNA form, the CDR3 reads TGCGCCAGCAGCCAGGGGACAGGGGACAATCAGCCCCAGCATTTT.

This clonotype was detected ten times or more. DNA of the CDR3: TGTGCCACGCAGCGCGACGGGAGGATGGTCGAGCAGTACTTC. It specifies CATQRDGRMVEQYF. This chain uses TRBV10-3 with TRBJ2-7; 7 nucleotides align to TRBD2. Looked up from germline, CDR1 is ENHRY and CDR2 is SYGVKD. Losses at the gene ends were 10 bases for V and 6 bases for J; bases not matched to a gene: 15. The CDR3 has 14 residues.

This clonotype was seen a few times. V and J are TRBV27 and TRBJ2-5; D may be TRBD1 (5 bases). Germline V CDR1 and CDR2: MNHEY, SMNVEV (reference sequence). The CDR3 covers 20 residues. V dropped 6 bases and J dropped 2 bases, with 31 bases sitting between them. The CDR3 nucleotides read TGTGCCAGCAGAACACGGACATCCGTTTTGGACGGAGTGCTTCAAGAGACCCAGTACTTC. It is translated as CASRTRTSVLDGVLQETQYF.

This clonotype was seen more than once but under ten times. This chain connects TRBV5-5 to TRBJ2-7; tentatively, D is TRBD1 (6 bases). V was cut by 1 base and J by 6 bases, with 8 bases left in between. CDR3 length equals 12 residues. Germline CDR1 reads SGHKS; CDR2 reads YYEKEE (reference sequence). CDR3 residues: CASSLTGSEQYF. CDR3 nucleotide sequence: TGTGCCAGCAGCTTGACAGGGAGCGAGCAGTACTTC.

This clonotype was seen a handful of times. This chain connects TRBV25-1 to TRBJ1-1, with 7 nucleotides matching TRBD1. The V and J ends lost 4 bases and 5 bases, in that order; junction bases with no gene match: 13. The germline gives CDR1 MGHDK, CDR2 SYGVNS. The CDR3 spans 16 residues. The CDR3 region has the DNA TGTGCCAGCAGTGTCCCTTTCTCCGGGACAGAGACTGAAGCTTTCTTT. This encodes CASSVPFSGTETEAFF.